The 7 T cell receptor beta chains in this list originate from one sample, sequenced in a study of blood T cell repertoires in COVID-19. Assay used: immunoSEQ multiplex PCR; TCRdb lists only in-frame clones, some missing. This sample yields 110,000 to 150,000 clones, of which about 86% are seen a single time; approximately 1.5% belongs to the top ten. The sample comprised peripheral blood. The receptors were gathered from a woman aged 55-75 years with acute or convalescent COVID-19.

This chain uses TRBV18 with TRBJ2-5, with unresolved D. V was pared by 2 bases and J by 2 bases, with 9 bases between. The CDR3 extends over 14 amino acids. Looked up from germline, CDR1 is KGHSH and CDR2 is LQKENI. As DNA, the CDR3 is TGTGCCAGCTCACCATTTGCGAGTCAAGAGACCCAGTACTTC. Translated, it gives CASSPFASQETQYF.

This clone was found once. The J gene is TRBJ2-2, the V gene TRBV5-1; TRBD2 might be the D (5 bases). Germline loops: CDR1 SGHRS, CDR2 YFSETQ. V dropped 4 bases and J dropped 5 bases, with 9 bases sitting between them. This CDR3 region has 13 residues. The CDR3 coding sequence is TGCGCCAGCAGCGTTCCGGGGACCGGGGAGCTGTTTTTT. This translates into CASSVPGTGELFF.

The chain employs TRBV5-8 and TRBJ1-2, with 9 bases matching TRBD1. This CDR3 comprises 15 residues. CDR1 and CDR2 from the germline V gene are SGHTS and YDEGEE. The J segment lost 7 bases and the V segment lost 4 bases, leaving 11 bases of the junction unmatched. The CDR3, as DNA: TGTGCCAGCAGCGTTGAATCCGGGACAGGGTTTGGCTACACCTTC. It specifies CASSVESGTGFGYTF.

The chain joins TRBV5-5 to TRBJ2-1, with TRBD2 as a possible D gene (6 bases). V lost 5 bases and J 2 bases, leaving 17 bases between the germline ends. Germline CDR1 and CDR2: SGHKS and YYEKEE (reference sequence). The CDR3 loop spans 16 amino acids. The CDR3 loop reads CASSSRVGGTYNEQFF. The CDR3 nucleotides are TGTGCCAGCAGTTCGAGGGTGGGGGGAACCTACAATGAGCAGTTCTTC.

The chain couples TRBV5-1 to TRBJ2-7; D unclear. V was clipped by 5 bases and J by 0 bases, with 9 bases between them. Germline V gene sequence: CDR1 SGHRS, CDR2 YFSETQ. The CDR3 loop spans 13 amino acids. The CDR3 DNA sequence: TGCGCCAGCAGTTTTGACAACTCCTACGAGCAGTACTTC. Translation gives CASSFDNSYEQYF.

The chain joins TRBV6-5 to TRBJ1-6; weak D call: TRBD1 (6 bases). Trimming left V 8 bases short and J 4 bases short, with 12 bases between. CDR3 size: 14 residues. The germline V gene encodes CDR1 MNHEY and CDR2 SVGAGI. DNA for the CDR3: TGTGCCAGCTGGCGACAGGCGTATAATTCACCCCTCCACTTT. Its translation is CASWRQAYNSPLHF.

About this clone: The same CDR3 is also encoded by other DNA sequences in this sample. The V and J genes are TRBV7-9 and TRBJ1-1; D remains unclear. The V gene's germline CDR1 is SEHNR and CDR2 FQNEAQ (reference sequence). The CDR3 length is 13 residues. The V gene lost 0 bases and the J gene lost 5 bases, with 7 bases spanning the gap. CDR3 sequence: CASSLAEGTEAFF. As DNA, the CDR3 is TGTGCCAGCAGCTTAGCCGAGGGAACTGAAGCTTTCTTT.